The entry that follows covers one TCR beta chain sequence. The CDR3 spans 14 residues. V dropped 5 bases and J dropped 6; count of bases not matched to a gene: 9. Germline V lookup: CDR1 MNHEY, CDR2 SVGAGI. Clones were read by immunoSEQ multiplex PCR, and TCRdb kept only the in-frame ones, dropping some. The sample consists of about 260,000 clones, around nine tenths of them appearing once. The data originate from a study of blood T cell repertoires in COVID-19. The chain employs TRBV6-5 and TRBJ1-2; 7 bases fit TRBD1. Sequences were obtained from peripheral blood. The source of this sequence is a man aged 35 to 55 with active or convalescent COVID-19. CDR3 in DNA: TGTGCCAGCAGTCTCAGAGGAGGGGGCAATGGCTACACCTTC. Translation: CASSLRGGGNGYTF.